Listed below are T cell receptor beta chains from one sample, sequenced in a study of cytomegalovirus exposure and HLA in healthy donors. Some clones are missing from TCRdb's copy, which holds only in-frame ones; the method was immunoSEQ multiplex PCR. The sample records 150,000 to 200,000 clones, around 78% being singletons. The specimen sequenced was PBMCs. These receptors originate from a woman aged 25 to 45 in good health and CMV-seropositive. Each CDR3 is given with its conserved first and last residue. A D gene is named only where the DNA matches it firmly. Not all rows give a size; the values are once, few, many and, for expanded clones, a class.

clone_size: .
j_call: TRBJ1-2
d_call: .
v_call: TRBV19
cdr3_nt: TGTGCCAGTAGTTACAGGTCTAACTATGGCTACACCTTC
cdr3_aa: CASSYRSNYGYTF

clone_size: .
j_call: TRBJ2-7
d_call: TRBD2
v_call: TRBV4-3
cdr3_nt: TGCGCCAGCAGCCAAGCCGGGACTAGCGGAGGCTACGAGCAGTACTTC
cdr3_aa: CASSQAGTSGGYEQYF

clone_size: few
j_call: TRBJ2-3
d_call: .
v_call: TRBV7-2
cdr3_nt: TGTGCCAGCAGCTTAGACCTAGCGACAAGCACTGATACGCAGTATTTT
cdr3_aa: CASSLDLATSTDTQYF

clone_size: once
j_call: TRBJ2-5
d_call: .
v_call: TRBV30
cdr3_nt: TGTGCCTGGAGTGTCACGGGGGATATGGAGACCCAGTACTTC
cdr3_aa: CAWSVTGDMETQYF

clone_size: .
j_call: TRBJ1-2
d_call: .
v_call: TRBV6-6
cdr3_nt: TGTGCCAGCAGTAAACGGGTCGACAGAGACTATGGCTACACCTTC
cdr3_aa: CASSKRVDRDYGYTF

clone_size: once
j_call: TRBJ1-4
d_call: .
v_call: TRBV7-2
cdr3_nt: TGTGCCAGCAGCTTGGCCAAATTTAAAGATGAAAAACTGTTTTTT
cdr3_aa: CASSLAKFKDEKLFF

clone_size: .
j_call: TRBJ2-1
d_call: .
v_call: TRBV6-1
cdr3_nt: TGTGCCAGCAAGAGGGCAGGGGCCTCGAACAATGAGCAGTTCTTC
cdr3_aa: CASKRAGASNNEQFF

clone_size: once
j_call: TRBJ1-2
d_call: TRBD1
v_call: TRBV7-6
cdr3_nt: TGTGCCAGCACCCCCGGACAGGGAGAGGGCTACACCTTC
cdr3_aa: CASTPGQGEGYTF

clone_size: .
j_call: TRBJ1-5
d_call: TRBD1
v_call: TRBV7-9
cdr3_nt: TGTGCCAGCAGCTTAGCTGGGACAGGGGGTCTGAATCAGCCCCAGCATTTT
cdr3_aa: CASSLAGTGGLNQPQHF

clone_size: .
j_call: TRBJ1-5
d_call: .
v_call: TRBV19
cdr3_nt: TGTGCCAGTAGTATGAAACCCCCGGGACACCATCAGCCCCAGCATTTT
cdr3_aa: CASSMKPPGHHQPQHF

clone_size: .
j_call: TRBJ1-5
d_call: .
v_call: TRBV7-9
cdr3_nt: TGTGCCAGCAGCTTAGGGGGGGGACCGGGCAATCAGCCCCAGCATTTT
cdr3_aa: CASSLGGGPGNQPQHF